The clone carrying this T cell receptor beta chain has only a few counts. Its antigen is unidentified. Employing constant-segment primers, 5'RACE generated TCR alpha and TCR beta cDNA libraries bearing sample barcodes and UMIs. MiXCR, run by TCRdb on the 5' RACE reads, gives a single entry per CDR3 protein. The profile shows hundreds of thousands of distinct CDR3 sequences, 20% to 25% of them singletons. The sample originates from a study of T-cell memory formation after mild COVID-19. Notes on the study in general: In pre-infection memory, a portion of responding clones appeared, which suggested that cross-reactive memory joined.

This CDR3 is 14 amino acids long. Trimming took off 3 bases at V and 4 bases at J, with 7 bases between the two ends. The germline CDR1 and CDR2 sequences are SGHVS and FQNEAQ. The chain combines TRBV7-8 with TRBJ1-6; possibly TRBD1 for D (5 bases). The sequence was collected from an adult woman who had mild COVID-19 (a few samples of this study predate the infection). Cell type and time point are not known. The sequencing sample was made of PBMCs or a T cell subset sorted from them (not recorded which). As DNA, the CDR3 is TGTGCCAGCAGCTTGACAGTATATAATTCACCCCTCCACTTT. Translating it yields CASSLTVYNSPLHF. The entire variable domain, with the rest obtained from reference TRBV7-8 and TRBJ1-6, is as follows: GAGVSQSPRYKVAKRGQDVALRCDPISGHVSLFWYQQALGQGPEFLTYFQNEAQLDKSGLPSDRFFAERPEGSVSTLKIQRTQQEDSAVYLCASSLTVYNSPLHFGNGTRLTVT.